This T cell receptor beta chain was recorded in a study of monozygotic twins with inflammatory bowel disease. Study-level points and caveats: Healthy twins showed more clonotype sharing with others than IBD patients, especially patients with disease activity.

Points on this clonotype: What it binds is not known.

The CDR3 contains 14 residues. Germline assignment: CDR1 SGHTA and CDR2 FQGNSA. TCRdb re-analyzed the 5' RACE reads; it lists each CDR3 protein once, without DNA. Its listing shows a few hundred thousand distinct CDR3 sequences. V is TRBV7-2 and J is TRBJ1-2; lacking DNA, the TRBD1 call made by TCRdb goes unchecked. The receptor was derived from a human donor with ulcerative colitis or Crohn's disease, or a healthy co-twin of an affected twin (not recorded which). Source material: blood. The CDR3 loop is CASSPQQGNYGYTF.